This T cell receptor beta chain was captured by sequencing in a study of blood T cells in healthy people across ages. Points from the study as a whole: Higher naive T cell percentage went strongly together with higher TCR beta diversity.

About this clonotype: As yet, its antigen is unknown.

PCR was performed a second time for about 6 to 12 cycles using a sample-barcoded 5' primer and a J-beta primer mix. TCRdb processed the 5' RACE reads anew with MiXCR; each CDR3 protein has one entry. Among over a million distinct CDR3 sequences, roughly 45% were seen once, and the ten largest hold approximately 7.9%. Trimming shortened V by 3 bases and J by 5 bases, and 13 bases separated the two germline ends. The CDR3 totals 14 residues. Germline lookup yields CDR1 GTSNPN and CDR2 SVGIG (reference sequence). This receptor was obtained from a woman aged 18-29 years in good health. The rearrangement links TRBV30 to TRBJ1-4, with a tentative D call TRBD1 (5 bases). The specimen was blood. Here the CDR3 DNA reads TGTGCCTGGAGGATCGGGACGGCCAATGAAAAACTGTTTTTT. Its translation is CAWRIGTANEKLFF.